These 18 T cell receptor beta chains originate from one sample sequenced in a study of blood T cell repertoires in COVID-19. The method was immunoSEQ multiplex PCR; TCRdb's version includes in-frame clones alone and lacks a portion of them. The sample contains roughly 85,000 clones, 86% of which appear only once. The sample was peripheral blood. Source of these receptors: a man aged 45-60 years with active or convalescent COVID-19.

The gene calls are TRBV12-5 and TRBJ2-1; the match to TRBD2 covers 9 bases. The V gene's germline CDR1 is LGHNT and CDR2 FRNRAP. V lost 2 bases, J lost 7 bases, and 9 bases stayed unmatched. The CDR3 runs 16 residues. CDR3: CASGLSGGGAINEQFF. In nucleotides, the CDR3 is TGTGCTAGTGGTTTGTCGGGCGGGGGGGCTATTAATGAGCAGTTCTTC.

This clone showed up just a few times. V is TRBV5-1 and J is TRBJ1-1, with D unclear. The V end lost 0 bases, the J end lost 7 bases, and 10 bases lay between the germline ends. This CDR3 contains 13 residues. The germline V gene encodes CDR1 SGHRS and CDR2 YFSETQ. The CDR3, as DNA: TGCGCCAGCAGCTTGGCTGAAGGCGGTGAAGCTTTCTTT. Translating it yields CASSLAEGGEAFF.

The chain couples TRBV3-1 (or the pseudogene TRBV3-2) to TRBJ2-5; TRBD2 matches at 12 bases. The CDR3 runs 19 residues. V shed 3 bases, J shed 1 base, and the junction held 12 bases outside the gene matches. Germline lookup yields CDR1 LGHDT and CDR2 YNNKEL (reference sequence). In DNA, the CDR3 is TGTGCCAGCAGCCACCCCCCTTTACGACTAGCGGGGGTCCAAGAGACCCAGTACTTC. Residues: CASSHPPLRLAGVQETQYF.

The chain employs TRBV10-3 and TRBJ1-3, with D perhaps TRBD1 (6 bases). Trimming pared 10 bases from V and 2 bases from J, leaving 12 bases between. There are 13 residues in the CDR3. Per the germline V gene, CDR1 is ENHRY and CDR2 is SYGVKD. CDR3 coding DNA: TGTGCCACCAACAGGGACACTGGAAACACCATATATTTT. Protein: CATNRDTGNTIYF.

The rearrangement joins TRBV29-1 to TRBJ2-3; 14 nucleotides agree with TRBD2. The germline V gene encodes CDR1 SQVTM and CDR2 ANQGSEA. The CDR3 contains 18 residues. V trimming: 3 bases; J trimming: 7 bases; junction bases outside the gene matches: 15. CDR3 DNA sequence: TGCAGCGTTGAGCTCGGGGTAGGGACTAGCGGGAGCTGGAATACGCAGTATTTT. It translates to CSVELGVGTSGSWNTQYF.

The CDR3 region is CASTAEQGVNQPQHF. CDR3 DNA sequence: TGTGCCAGCACAGCGGAACAGGGGGTCAATCAGCCCCAGCATTTT. The V gene is TRBV2, the J gene TRBJ1-5, with TRBD1 matching over 8 bases. CDR1 and CDR2 (germline): SNHLY, FYNNEI. Trimming at V came to 7 bases and at J to 3 bases, leaving 8 bases not matched to a gene. This CDR3 has 15 amino acids.

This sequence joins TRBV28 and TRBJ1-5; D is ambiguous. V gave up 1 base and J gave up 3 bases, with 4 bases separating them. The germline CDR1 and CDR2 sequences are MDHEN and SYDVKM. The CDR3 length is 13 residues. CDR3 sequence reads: CASSLSNNQPQHF. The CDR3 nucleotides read TGTGCCAGCAGTTTATCCAACAATCAGCCCCAGCATTTT.

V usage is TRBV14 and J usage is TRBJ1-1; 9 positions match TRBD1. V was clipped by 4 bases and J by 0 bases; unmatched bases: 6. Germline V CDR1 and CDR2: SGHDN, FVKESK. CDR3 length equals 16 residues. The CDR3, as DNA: TGTGCCAGCAGCCGGGACAGGGTTATTCTGAACACTGAAGCTTTCTTT. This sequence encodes CASSRDRVILNTEAFF.

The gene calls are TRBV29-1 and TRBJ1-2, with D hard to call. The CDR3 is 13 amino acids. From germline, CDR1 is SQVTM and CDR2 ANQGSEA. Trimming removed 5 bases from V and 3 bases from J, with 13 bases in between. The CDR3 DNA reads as TGCAGCGTTCGTACGGGGAGAGACTATGGCTACACCTTC. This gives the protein CSVRTGRDYGYTF.

DNA for the CDR3: TGTGCCAGTAGAGACCGGGACAAGTACAATGAGCAGTTCTTC. Residues: CASRDRDKYNEQFF. V and J are TRBV19 and TRBJ2-1; weak D call: TRBD1 (6 bases). V was pared by 6 bases and J by 4 bases, with 13 bases between. Germline V gene sequence: CDR1 LNHDA, CDR2 SQIVND (reference sequence). The CDR3 length is 14 residues. The full variable domain, completed using reference TRBV19 and TRBJ2-1, is DGGITQSPKYLFRKEGQNVTLSCEQNLNHDAMYWYRQDPGQGLRLIYYSQIVNDFQKGDIAEGYSVSREKKESFPLTVTSAQKNPTAFYLCASRDRDKYNEQFFGPGTRLTVL.

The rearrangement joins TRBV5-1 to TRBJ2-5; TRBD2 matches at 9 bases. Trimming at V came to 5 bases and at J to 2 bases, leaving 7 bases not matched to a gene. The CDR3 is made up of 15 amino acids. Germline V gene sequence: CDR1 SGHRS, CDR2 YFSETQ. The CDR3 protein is CASRGGLARQETQYF. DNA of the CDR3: TGCGCCAGCAGGGGTGGACTAGCGAGACAAGAGACCCAGTACTTC.

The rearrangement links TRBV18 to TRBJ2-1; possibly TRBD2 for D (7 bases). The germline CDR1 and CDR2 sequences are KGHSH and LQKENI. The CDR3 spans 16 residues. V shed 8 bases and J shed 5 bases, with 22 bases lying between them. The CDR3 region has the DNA TGTGCCAGCCAGAAGGATTCGGGGGGCTTTAACAATGAGCAGTTCTTC. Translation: CASQKDSGGFNNEQFF.

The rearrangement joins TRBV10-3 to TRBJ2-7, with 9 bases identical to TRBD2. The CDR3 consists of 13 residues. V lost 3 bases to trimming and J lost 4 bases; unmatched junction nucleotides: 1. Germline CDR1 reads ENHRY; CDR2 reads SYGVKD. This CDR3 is CAISESGRYEQYF. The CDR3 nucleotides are TGTGCCATCAGTGAAAGCGGGAGGTACGAGCAGTACTTC.

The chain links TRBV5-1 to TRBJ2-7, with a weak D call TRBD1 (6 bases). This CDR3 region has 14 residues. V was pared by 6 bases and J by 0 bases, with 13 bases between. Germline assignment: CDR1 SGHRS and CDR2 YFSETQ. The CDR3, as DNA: TGCGCCAGCACCCGGGACACGACCTCCTACGAGCAGTACTTC. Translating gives CASTRDTTSYEQYF.

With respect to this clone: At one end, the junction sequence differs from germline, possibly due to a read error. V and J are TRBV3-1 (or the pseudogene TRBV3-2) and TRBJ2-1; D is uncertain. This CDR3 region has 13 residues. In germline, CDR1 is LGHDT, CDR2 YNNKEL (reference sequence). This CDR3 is CASSKDLTVEQFF. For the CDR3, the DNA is TGTGCCAGCAGCAAAGATCTAACTGTTGAGCAGTTCTTC.

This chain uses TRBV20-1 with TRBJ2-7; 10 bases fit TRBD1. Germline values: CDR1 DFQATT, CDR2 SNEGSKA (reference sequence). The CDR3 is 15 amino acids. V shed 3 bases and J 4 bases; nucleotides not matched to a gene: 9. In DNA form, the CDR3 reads TGCAGTGCTAGTAAGACCGACAGGGGGCGATACGAGCAGTACTTC. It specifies CSASKTDRGRYEQYF.

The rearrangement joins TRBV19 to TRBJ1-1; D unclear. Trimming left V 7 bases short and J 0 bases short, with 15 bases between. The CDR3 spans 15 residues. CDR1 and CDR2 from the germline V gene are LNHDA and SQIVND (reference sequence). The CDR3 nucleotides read TGTGCCAGTATCGACACCAGCCTCATGAACACTGAAGCTTTCTTT. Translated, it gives CASIDTSLMNTEAFF. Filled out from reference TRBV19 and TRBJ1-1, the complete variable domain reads DGGITQSPKYLFRKEGQNVTLSCEQNLNHDAMYWYRQDPGQGLRLIYYSQIVNDFQKGDIAEGYSVSREKKESFPLTVTSAQKNPTAFYLCASIDTSLMNTEAFFGQGTRLTVV.

Here the CDR3 DNA reads TGCAGCGCTTTGGCGGCAACTAATGAAAAACTGTTTTTT. Translating gives CSALAATNEKLFF. The rearrangement uses TRBV29-1 and TRBJ1-4; D not certain. The CDR3 has 13 amino acids. The ends were cut back, 7 bases at V and 0 bases at J, with 9 bases in the middle. The germline V gene has CDR1 SQVTM and CDR2 ANQGSEA.